This TCR beta chain was captured in a study of T cells in Graves' hyperthyroidism and ophthalmopathy. The study's findings and limits: Model predictions of ophthalmopathy came a median approximately 6.5 months before onset.

Regarding this clonotype: Its antigen is unknown.

Orbital computed tomography, thyroid ultrasound, serum thyroxine and TRAb, and clinical symptoms together informed the diagnoses. Researchers took RNA transcripts and amplified the TCR beta CDR3 regions from them. First-round RT-PCR targeting the TCR CDR3 was performed with the HTBI primer set. TCRdb redid the calling of the multiplex PCR reads with MiXCR, one entry per CDR3 protein. There are 800,000 or so distinct CDR3 sequences in the sample; about 38% occur only once, and over 8% lies in the top ten. Germline CDR1 and CDR2: MNHEY and SVGAGI. V shed 2 bases and J shed 5 bases, with 9 bases lying between them. This CDR3 has 13 residues.

The chain has TRBV6-5 and TRBJ1-1; D is ambiguous. This TCR was sampled from a man younger than 30 with Graves' hyperthyroidism. The sequenced material came from blood. The CDR3 DNA follows: TGTGCCAGCAGTTACGACGAAGAGACTGAAGCTTTCTTT. Its protein is CASSYDEETEAFF.